Listed here are 23 T cell receptor beta chains from one sample, sequenced in a study of T cell repertoires in cytomegalovirus infection. Their target antigens are unknown. TCRdb itself ran the reads through MiXCR, one entry per CDR3 protein. The sample yields approximately 350,000 distinct CDR3 sequences, about 32% seen once. The material sequenced was cultured PBMCs, taken from culture after CMV antigen stimulation. The source of these receptors is a human donor in good health (CMV status not recorded). Some clones in this sample may be carry-over from other donors' samples.

This clonotype was observed a few times. The V call is TRBV7-2, the J call TRBJ2-1; D perhaps matches TRBD2 (6 bases). Trimming cost V 3 bases and J 9 bases, with 12 bases left between them. CDR1 is SGHTA and CDR2 is FQGNSA in the germline V gene. CDR3 length equals 13 residues. The chain's CDR3 is CASSFGSISEQFF. The CDR3 region has the DNA TGTGCCAGCAGCTTCGGGAGTATCAGTGAGCAGTTCTTC.

This chain uses TRBV30 with TRBJ1-2; no reliable D call. Trimming cost V 1 base and J 5 bases, with 11 bases left between them. The CDR3 runs 13 residues. The V gene's germline CDR1 is GTSNPN and CDR2 SVGIG (reference sequence). The CDR3 spells CAWSAPLTYGYTF. CDR3 DNA: TGTGCCTGGAGTGCACCTTTAACTTATGGCTACACCTTC.

The chain is built from TRBV30 and TRBJ2-4; D may match TRBD1 or TRBD2 (5 bases each). Trimming shortened V by 7 bases and J by 10 bases, and 23 bases separated the two germline ends. The germline CDR1 and CDR2 sequences are GTSNPN and SVGIG (reference sequence). The CDR3 consists of 14 residues. The CDR3 bases are TGTGCCTCCCGAAGAGGGGCTGCTTCAGAAATTCAGTACTTC. Amino acid sequence: CASRRGAASEIQYF.

The chain has TRBV7-2 and TRBJ2-2; D may be TRBD1 (6 bases). Trimming took 8 bases from V and 7 from J, leaving 20 bases between them. The CDR3 has 15 residues. CDR1 SGHTA and CDR2 FQGNSA come from the germline V gene. CDR3 nucleotides: TGTACCAGCGTCTGGGATACAGGGTCCTACGGGGAGCTGTTTTTT. Translating it yields CTSVWDTGSYGELFF.

This clonotype was counted a few times. The chain combines TRBV11-2 with TRBJ2-1; 8 nucleotides align to TRBD2. Germline values: CDR1 SGHAT, CDR2 FQNNGV. Trimming removed 1 base from V and 7 bases from J; junction bases left unmatched: 18. This CDR3 has 19 amino acids. CDR3 sequence reads: CASSLAMGISAGGGNEQFF. In DNA form, the CDR3 reads TGTGCCAGCAGCTTAGCGATGGGGATATCGGCGGGAGGAGGGAATGAGCAGTTCTTC.

The V call is TRBV7-3, the J call TRBJ2-7; 7 nucleotides align to TRBD2. In germline, CDR1 is SGHTA, CDR2 FQGTGA. The J segment lost 0 bases and the V segment lost 2 bases, leaving 10 bases of the junction unmatched. CDR3 length: 17 residues. For the CDR3, the DNA is TGTGCCAGCAGCTTAGGGGTTGGCGCGGGGGTCTCCTACGAGCAGTACTTC. It translates to CASSLGVGAGVSYEQYF. The full variable domain, in which reference TRBV7-3 and TRBJ2-7 provide the parts outside the CDR3, is GAGVSQTPSNKVTEKGKYVELRCDPISGHTALYWYRQSLGQGPEFLIYFQGTGAADDSGLPNDRFFAVRPEGSVSTLKIQRTERGDSAVYLCASSLGVGAGVSYEQYFGPGTRLTVT.

J is TRBJ1-1 and V is TRBV19; tentative D call: TRBD1 (6 bases). Germline lookup yields CDR1 LNHDA and CDR2 SQIVND (reference sequence). The CDR3 extends over 14 amino acids. Trimming took off 9 bases at V and 5 bases at J, with 19 bases between the two ends. CDR3 coding DNA: TGTGCCAGCTCGTCAAGGGGGTCGTGGACTGAAGCTTTCTTT. Its protein is CASSSRGSWTEAFF.

The CDR3 reads CASRTSGRLNEQFF. CDR3 sequence (DNA): TGTGCCAGCAGAACTAGCGGGAGGCTGAATGAGCAGTTCTTC. This chain joins TRBV7-2 and TRBJ2-1; 12 bases agree with TRBD2. J gave up 7 bases and V 6 bases, and 4 bases lay outside the gene matches. CDR3 length: 14 residues. Germline lookup yields CDR1 SGHTA and CDR2 FQGNSA.

Only a few counts were recorded for this clonotype. The chain uses TRBV7-6 and TRBJ1-1; D gene uncertain. This CDR3 has 12 residues. Germline CDR1 SGHVS, CDR2 FNYEAQ. V was cut by 3 bases and J by 7 bases, with 9 bases left in between. The CDR3 protein is CASSLNWVEAFF. The DNA of the CDR3 is TGTGCCAGCAGCTTGAACTGGGTTGAAGCTTTCTTT.

The chain is built from TRBV14 and TRBJ2-3; TRBD2 matches 8 bases. V shed 1 base and J 2 bases; nucleotides not matched to a gene: 2. There are 15 residues in the CDR3. Germline loops: CDR1 SGHDN, CDR2 FVKESK. CDR3 DNA: TGTGCCAGCAGCCAAGTAGCGGGAATCACAGATACGCAGTATTTT. It specifies CASSQVAGITDTQYF.

The gene calls are TRBV10-3 and TRBJ2-3; possible D gene TRBD2, 5 bases. V lost 6 bases, J lost 2 bases, and 9 bases lay in between. CDR1 is ENHRY and CDR2 is SYGVKD in the germline V gene. CDR3 length equals 13 residues. The CDR3 coding sequence is TGTGCCATCAGGGAGCGGCTCACAGATACGCAGTATTTT. Protein sequence: CAIRERLTDTQYF.

The gene calls are TRBV4-1 and TRBJ1-2; the D is unclear. CDR3 size: 13 residues. Germline CDR1 and CDR2: MGHRA and YSYEKL. Trimming removed 3 bases at V and 4 bases at J, with 9 bases between. The DNA of the CDR3 is TGCGCCAGCAGCCAGAACCAAGGCTATGGCTACACCTTC. This sequence encodes CASSQNQGYGYTF.

This clonotype was recorded many times. V is TRBV7-2 and J is TRBJ2-2; tentatively, D is TRBD2 (5 bases). Trimming left V 6 bases short and J 1 base short, with 15 bases between. This CDR3 region has 16 residues. Germline loops: CDR1 SGHTA, CDR2 FQGNSA. The DNA for the CDR3 is TGTGCCAGCAGGAAATGGACTGCCGGGAACACCGGGGAGCTGTTTTTT. Translated, it gives CASRKWTAGNTGELFF.

The chain recombines TRBV4-1 with TRBJ2-7, with 9 bases lining up with TRBD2. Germline V gives CDR1 MGHRA, CDR2 YSYEKL. J gave up 5 bases and V 4 bases, and 9 bases lay outside the gene matches. The CDR3 length is 15 residues. The CDR3 coding sequence is TGCGCCAGCAGCCTAATTAGCGGGAGTCGCCACGAGCAGTACTTC. Translation: CASSLISGSRHEQYF.

The V gene is TRBV4-1, the J gene TRBJ1-2; D remains unclear. This CDR3 region has 13 residues. Germline V gene data show CDR1 as MGHRA and CDR2 as YSYEKL. V lost 5 bases to trimming and J lost 4 bases, with 11 bases between them. In DNA, the CDR3 is TGCGCCAGCAGCTCTTCCCCGGGCTATGGCTACACCTTC. This translates into CASSSSPGYGYTF.

The rearrangement links TRBV12-3 or TRBV12-4 to TRBJ1-4; tentatively, D is TRBD1 (5 bases). There are 14 residues in the CDR3. V lost 5 bases, J lost 8 bases, and 15 bases lay in between. CDR3 coding DNA: TGTGCCAGCAGTCCCCTGGATTGGGGGGAAAAACTGTTTTTT. It translates to CASSPLDWGEKLFF.

This clonotype has a single count. This may be a read error: a much more frequent sequence differs by one nucleotide. The chain recombines TRBV19 with TRBJ2-3; D perhaps matches TRBD2 (6 bases). The germline V gene encodes CDR1 LNHDA and CDR2 SQIVND (reference sequence). This CDR3 region has 14 residues. The CDR3 loop is CVSSQSGSTDTQYF. In DNA, the CDR3 is TGTGTCAGTAGCCAAAGCGGGAGCACAGATACGCAGTATTTT.

The V gene is TRBV20-1, the J gene TRBJ1-4; D not certain. The V end lost 0 bases, the J end lost 8 bases, and 13 bases lay between the germline ends. CDR1 is DFQATT, CDR2 SNEGSKA, per germline (reference sequence). The CDR3 has 14 residues. This chain's CDR3 is CSARDIAGSEKLFF. The DNA for the CDR3 is TGCAGTGCTAGAGATATAGCAGGCTCCGAAAAACTGTTTTTT.

The chain couples TRBV29-1 to TRBJ1-1; D is undetermined. This CDR3 is built from 14 residues. Germline V gives CDR1 SQVTM, CDR2 ANQGSEA. Trimming left V 5 bases short and J 5 bases short, with 18 bases between. The CDR3: CSVPSTMLGTEAFF. The CDR3 DNA sequence: TGCAGCGTTCCATCCACGATGCTTGGTACTGAAGCTTTCTTT. The entire variable domain, with the rest obtained from reference TRBV29-1 and TRBJ1-1, is as follows: SAVISQKPSRDICQRGTSLTIQCQVDSQVTMMFWYRQQPGQSLTLIATANQGSEATYESGFVIDKFPISRPNLTFSTLTVSNMSPEDSSIYLCSVPSTMLGTEAFFGQGTRLTVV.

The chain has TRBV7-2 and TRBJ2-2; no clear D. Germline CDR1 reads SGHTA; CDR2 reads FQGNSA. Trimming took 5 bases from V and 1 from J, leaving 8 bases between them. The CDR3 is 14 residues long. CDR3 sequence (DNA): TGTGCCAGCAGCGTCGACAAGAACACCGGGGAGCTGTTTTTT. Translation gives CASSVDKNTGELFF.

The J gene is TRBJ2-5, the V gene TRBV7-6, with D tentatively TRBD2 (5 bases). The CDR3 contains 13 residues. Between the trimmed V and J ends, which lost 8 bases and 5 bases, there was a span of 15 bases. The germline V gene has CDR1 SGHVS and CDR2 FNYEAQ. The CDR3 loop reads CASATSGRETQYF. The CDR3 region has the DNA TGTGCCAGCGCAACGTCGGGAAGGGAGACCCAGTACTTC. Full variable domain (rest looked up from reference TRBV7-6 and TRBJ2-5): GAGVSQSPRYKVTKRGQDVALRCDPISGHVSLYWYRQALGQGPEFLTYFNYEAQQDKSGLPNDRFSAERPEGSISTLTIQRTEQRDSAMYRCASATSGRETQYFGPGTRLLVL.

The gene calls are TRBV4-2 and TRBJ2-2; TRBD2 matches at 9 bases. The CDR3 spans 16 residues. J gave up 4 bases and V 3 bases, and 6 bases lay outside the gene matches. Germline CDR1 LGHNA, CDR2 YNFKEQ. CDR3 loop: CASSHGAGGITGELFF. Here the CDR3 DNA reads TGTGCCAGCAGCCACGGTGCGGGAGGGATCACCGGGGAGCTGTTTTTT.

The rearrangement joins TRBV20-1 to TRBJ2-1; TRBD2 agrees at 13 bases. J was trimmed by 8 bases and V by 6 bases; bases with no gene match: 7. This CDR3 has 14 amino acids. Germline assignment: CDR1 DFQATT and CDR2 SNEGSKA (reference sequence). In DNA, the CDR3 is TGCAGTGCGGGGACTAGCGGGAAGGGGGATGAGCAGTTCTTC. Encoded protein: CSAGTSGKGDEQFF.